The 18 T cell receptor beta chains below were found in one sample sequenced in a study of blood T cell repertoires in COVID-19. The data were produced by immunoSEQ multiplex PCR, yet TCRdb's version contains in-frame clones alone and is incomplete. The sample contains 140,000 or so clones, 65% to 80% of which appear only once. Sequenced input: peripheral blood. Receptors originate from a man aged 55 to 70 with acute or convalescent COVID-19.

The chain has TRBV9 and TRBJ2-1, with 13 bases matching TRBD2. Germline V gives CDR1 SGDLS, CDR2 YYNGEE. Trimming at V came to 4 bases and at J to 7 bases, leaving 5 bases not matched to a gene. The CDR3 runs to 15 residues. The CDR3 coding sequence is TGTGCCAGCAGCTACGGGACTAGCGGGAATAATGAGCAGTTCTTC. Protein sequence: CASSYGTSGNNEQFF. Based on the CDR3 plus reference TRBV9 and TRBJ2-1, the full variable domain is DSGVTQTPKHLITATGQRVTLRCSPRSGDLSVYWYQQSLDQGLQFLIQYYNGEERAKGNILERFSAQQFPDLHSELNLSSLELGDSALYFCASSYGTSGNNEQFFGPGTRLTVL.

The V and J genes are TRBV6-5 and TRBJ2-7, with D possibly matching TRBD1 (5 bases). Looked up from germline, CDR1 is MNHEY and CDR2 is SVGAGI. Between the trimmed V and J ends, which lost 4 bases and 5 bases, there was a span of 12 bases. The CDR3 totals 13 residues. CDR3 protein: CASSSAGWNEQYF. For the CDR3, the DNA is TGTGCCAGCAGTTCAGCAGGGTGGAACGAGCAGTACTTC.

The genes are TRBV6-5 and TRBJ2-7; D unclear. V lost 8 bases to trimming and J lost 0 bases, with 11 bases between them. The CDR3 is made up of 13 amino acids. CDR1 MNHEY and CDR2 SVGAGI come from the germline V gene. The DNA of the CDR3 is TGTGCCAGCGTCGGAGTTAGCTCCTACGAGCAGTACTTC. It yields the protein CASVGVSSYEQYF.

This chain connects TRBV13 to TRBJ1-5, with 7 bases aligning to TRBD1. The CDR3 length is 13 residues. The germline V gene has CDR1 PRHDT and CDR2 FYEKMQ (reference sequence). J lost 4 bases, V lost 5 bases, and 2 bases had no gene match. CDR3 coding DNA: TGTGCCAGCAGCCTGGGACAGAATCAGCCCCAGCATTTT. The encoded protein is CASSLGQNQPQHF.

In its sample, this clone was seen once. The rearrangement joins TRBV11-1 to TRBJ1-4; D remains ambiguous. Trimming removed 5 bases at V and 8 bases at J, with 9 bases between. This CDR3 is 12 amino acids long. Germline loops: CDR1 SGHAT, CDR2 FQDESV (reference sequence). CDR3 amino acids: CASSNPQEKLFF. The CDR3 region has the DNA TGTGCCAGCAGCAACCCACAGGAAAAACTGTTTTTT.

This clone appeared a single time. The chain employs TRBV2 and TRBJ2-2; D not certain. Trimming removed 7 bases from V and 7 bases from J, with 10 bases in between. This CDR3 spans 12 amino acids. CDR1 is SNHLY, CDR2 FYNNEI, per germline. This CDR3 reads CASKLEVGELFF. The DNA for the CDR3 is TGTGCCAGCAAGCTAGAGGTCGGGGAGCTGTTTTTT.

The genes are TRBV27 and TRBJ2-3, with 9 positions matching TRBD2. V lost 6 bases to trimming and J lost 6 bases; unmatched junction nucleotides: 13. Germline V lookup: CDR1 MNHEY, CDR2 SMNVEV (reference sequence). The CDR3 length is 16 residues. In DNA, the CDR3 is TGTGCCAGCAGCTCGTCTAGCGGGAACCTTGAGGATACGCAGTATTTT. This sequence encodes CASSSSSGNLEDTQYF.

This clone has a handful of counts. This chain uses TRBV6-2 or TRBV6-3 with TRBJ2-4, with D hard to call. The V end was cut by 4 bases, the J end by 7 bases, with 5 bases between. The CDR3 totals 11 residues. Germline lookup yields CDR1 MNHEY and CDR2 SVGEGT. The chain's CDR3 is CASSSRNIQYF. CDR3 coding DNA: TGTGCCAGCAGTTCGAGGAACATTCAGTACTTC.

This clone came up a few times. This rearrangement joins TRBV3-1 (or the pseudogene TRBV3-2) to TRBJ1-5; TRBD1 agrees at 10 bases. Losses at the gene ends were 4 bases for V and 5 bases for J; bases not matched to a gene: 2. The CDR3 is 14 amino acids. Germline V lookup: CDR1 LGHDT, CDR2 YNNKEL (reference sequence). The DNA of the CDR3 is TGTGCCAGCAGCCTCGGGACAGGGGATCAGCCCCAGCATTTT. Amino acids: CASSLGTGDQPQHF.

CDR3 sequence (DNA): TGTGCCAGCAGCGTAGCGATAGACGAGACAGGGGGAGCCTATGGCTACACCTTC. Protein sequence: CASSVAIDETGGAYGYTF. The genes are TRBV9 and TRBJ1-2; 9 bases agree with TRBD1. The V gene end was trimmed by 0 bases and the J gene end by 4 bases; junction bases not matched to a gene: 13. Germline values: CDR1 SGDLS, CDR2 YYNGEE. This CDR3 has 18 residues.

J is TRBJ2-7 and V is TRBV6-6; 10 bases map to TRBD1. Germline lookup yields CDR1 MNHNY and CDR2 SVGAGI (reference sequence). Trimming took 5 bases from V and 4 from J; bases not matched to a gene: 8. This CDR3 has 15 amino acids. The CDR3 DNA reads TGTGCCAGCAGTACCGAGGGGACAGGGGTGTACGAGCAGTACTTC. The encoded protein is CASSTEGTGVYEQYF.

This clone appeared a few times. The chain recombines TRBV2 with TRBJ2-2; 11 bases map to TRBD2. The V segment lost 5 bases and the J segment 4 bases; nucleotides outside the gene matches: 6. CDR1 SNHLY and CDR2 FYNNEI come from the germline V gene. The CDR3 is 16 residues long. CDR3 nucleotides: TGTGCCAGCAGTTTCGGACTAGCGGGTCGCACCGGGGAGCTGTTTTTT. Amino acid sequence: CASSFGLAGRTGELFF.

This clone was detected a few times. This chain connects TRBV7-2 to TRBJ1-2; D is perhaps TRBD1 (6 bases). V was cut by 2 bases and J by 2 bases, with 12 bases left in between. Germline CDR1 SGHTA, CDR2 FQGNSA. The CDR3 contains 15 residues. The CDR3 protein is CASSLRYRENYGYTF. The CDR3 DNA follows: TGTGCCAGCAGCTTAAGGTACAGGGAGAACTATGGCTACACCTTC.

This clone was counted many times. This chain links TRBV2 with TRBJ2-7; D unresolved. From germline, CDR1 is SNHLY and CDR2 FYNNEI. The ends were cut back, 1 base at V and 2 bases at J, with 6 bases in the middle. The CDR3 spans 13 residues. CDR3 amino acids: CASSEGSTYEQYF. The DNA of the CDR3 is TGTGCCAGCAGTGAAGGGAGTACCTACGAGCAGTACTTC.

V gene TRBV10-2 combines with J gene TRBJ2-7; D remains ambiguous. The CDR3 length is 12 residues. V was shortened by 0 bases and J by 7 bases, with 7 bases between the two germline ends. Germline CDR1 and CDR2: WSHSY and SAAADI. The chain's CDR3 is CASSESGREQYF. The CDR3 region has the DNA TGCGCCAGCAGTGAGTCCGGCAGGGAGCAGTACTTC.

This clone was detected once. V is TRBV5-1 and J is TRBJ2-5, with a tentative D call TRBD1 (5 bases). The CDR3 length is 15 residues. Trimming took 5 bases from V and 2 from J, leaving 16 bases between them. Germline assignment: CDR1 SGHRS and CDR2 YFSETQ. CDR3 amino acids: CASRPQGTLQETQYF. Written as DNA, the CDR3 is TGCGCCAGCAGACCCCAGGGCACACTTCAAGAGACCCAGTACTTC. Full variable domain (missing parts from reference TRBV5-1 and TRBJ2-5): KAGVTQTPRYLIKTRGQQVTLSCSPISGHRSVSWYQQTPGQGLQFLFEYFSETQRNKGNFPGRFSGRQFSNSRSEMNVSTLELGDSALYLCASRPQGTLQETQYFGPGTRLLVL.

CDR3 nucleotide sequence: TGTGCCAGCAGCCAAGCGCGGAGGAACAATGAGCAGTTCTTC. This gives the protein CASSQARRNNEQFF. The chain joins TRBV3-1 (or the pseudogene TRBV3-2) to TRBJ2-1, with D tentatively TRBD2 (5 bases). Germline assignment: CDR1 LGHDT and CDR2 YNNKEL (reference sequence). The ends were cut back, 1 base at V and 5 bases at J, with 9 bases in the middle. This CDR3 contains 14 residues.

CDR3 nucleotides: TGCGCCAGCAGCTTGGCCGCGACAGGGCGAGCCGGGGAGCTGTTTTTT. Translated: CASSLAATGRAGELFF. This chain links TRBV5-1 with TRBJ2-2; 7 bases fit TRBD1. Per the germline V gene, CDR1 is SGHRS and CDR2 is YFSETQ. V was pared by 0 bases and J by 6 bases, with 8 bases of the junction left unmatched. CDR3 length: 16 residues. Complete variable domain (other parts from reference TRBV5-1 and TRBJ2-2): KAGVTQTPRYLIKTRGQQVTLSCSPISGHRSVSWYQQTPGQGLQFLFEYFSETQRNKGNFPGRFSGRQFSNSRSEMNVSTLELGDSALYLCASSLAATGRAGELFFGEGSRLTVL.